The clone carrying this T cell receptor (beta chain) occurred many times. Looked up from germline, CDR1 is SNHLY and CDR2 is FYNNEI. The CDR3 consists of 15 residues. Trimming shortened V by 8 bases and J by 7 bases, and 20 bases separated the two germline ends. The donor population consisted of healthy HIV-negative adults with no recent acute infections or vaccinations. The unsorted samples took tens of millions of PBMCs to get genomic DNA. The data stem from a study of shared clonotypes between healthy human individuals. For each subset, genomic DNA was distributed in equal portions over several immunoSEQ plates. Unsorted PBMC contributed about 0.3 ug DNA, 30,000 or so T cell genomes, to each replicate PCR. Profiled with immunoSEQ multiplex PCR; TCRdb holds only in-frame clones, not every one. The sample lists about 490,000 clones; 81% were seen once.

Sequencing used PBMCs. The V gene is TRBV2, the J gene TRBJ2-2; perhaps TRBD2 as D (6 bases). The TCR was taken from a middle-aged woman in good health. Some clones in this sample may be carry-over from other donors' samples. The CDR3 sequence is CASGGPAGTDGELFF. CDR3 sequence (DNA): TGTGCCAGCGGGGGTCCGGCGGGGACGGACGGGGAGCTGTTTTTT.